This T cell receptor (beta chain) is from a study of cytomegalovirus exposure and HLA in healthy donors. The PCR had 60 Vbeta and 13 Jbeta primers. Sequencing was performed with immunoSEQ multiplex PCR; in TCRdb, only in-frame clones are kept and a portion is missing. The sample spans 180,000 or so clones; the ten largest clones claim less than 0.9%. The CDR3 has 13 amino acids. Germline CDR1 SGHTA, CDR2 FQGNSA. The V and J ends lost 4 bases and 16 bases, in that order; junction bases with no gene match: 13. The sequencing sample was made of PBMCs. This clonotype was sampled from a boy between 10 and 17 years old in good health and CMV-seronegative. V is TRBV7-2 and J is TRBJ2-1; 7 bases match TRBD1. CDR3 amino acids: CASSWAGSGGEFF. CDR3 sequence (DNA): TGTGCCAGCAGCTGGGCGGGTTCAGGGGGAGAATTCTTC.